The 17 T cell receptor beta chains given below trace back to one sample, sequenced in a study of shared clonotypes between healthy human individuals. Generated by immunoSEQ multiplex PCR, the TCRdb table keeps only in-frame clones and is missing some. The sample has 2 million to 2.5 million clones; under 97% are singletons. Sequencing was performed on naive CD4+ T cells sorted from blood. Subset of the sample: CD45RA+ positively selected. The receptors stem from a man between 18 and 35 years old in good health.

The CDR3 sequence is CASNMERIGGELFF. The CDR3 DNA sequence: TGTGCCAGCAATATGGAGAGAATAGGCGGGGAGCTGTTTTTT. J is TRBJ2-2 and V is TRBV2; unclear D gene. The CDR3 totals 14 residues. Germline V gene sequence: CDR1 SNHLY, CDR2 FYNNEI. V lost 7 bases to trimming and J lost 7 bases, with 16 bases between them.

V is TRBV7-3 and J is TRBJ1-2, with D possibly TRBD1 on 6 matching bases. Trimming took 2 bases from V and 4 from J, leaving 11 bases between them. The CDR3 is 14 amino acids. Germline V gene sequence: CDR1 SGHTA, CDR2 FQGTGA. The CDR3: CASSLGEQGYGYTF. The CDR3 DNA follows: TGTGCCAGCAGCTTAGGTGAACAGGGCTATGGCTACACCTTC.

The chain links TRBV28 to TRBJ1-5; D may be TRBD1 (5 bases). V dropped 6 bases and J dropped 0 bases, with 12 bases sitting between them. CDR3 size: 15 residues. Germline values: CDR1 MDHEN, CDR2 SYDVKM. CDR3 protein: CASSLGPYSNQPQHF. CDR3 DNA: TGTGCCAGCAGCCTGGGACCCTATAGCAATCAGCCCCAGCATTTT.

This rearrangement joins TRBV6-1 to TRBJ2-3; D call uncertain. CDR1 and CDR2 from the germline V gene are MNHNS and SASEGT. Trimming stripped 7 bases from V and 1 base from J, with 9 bases between. The CDR3 consists of 13 residues. The CDR3 sequence is CASKTLGTDTQYF. In DNA, the CDR3 is TGTGCCAGCAAGACTCTCGGCACAGATACGCAGTATTTT.

In its sample, this clone was seen once. Other DNA sequences in this specimen translate into the identical CDR3. V gene TRBV6-1 combines with J gene TRBJ2-7, with D possibly TRBD2 on 6 matching bases. Germline assignment: CDR1 MNHNS and CDR2 SASEGT. There are 13 residues in the CDR3. Trimming shortened V by 1 base and J by 2 bases, and 6 bases separated the two germline ends. The CDR3 DNA reads as TGTGCCAGCAGTGAAGGGGGGGCCTACGAGCAGTACTTC. Translated, it gives CASSEGGAYEQYF.

On this clone: This same CDR3 is encoded by further DNA sequences in the sample. The V call is TRBV13, the J call TRBJ2-7; 7 nucleotides agree with TRBD1. Germline assignment: CDR1 PRHDT and CDR2 FYEKMQ (reference sequence). The ends lost 5 bases at V and 0 bases at J; junction bases unmatched: 4. This CDR3 spans 14 amino acids. The CDR3 loop is CASSGRQGSYEQYF. The CDR3 nucleotides are TGTGCCAGCAGCGGACGACAGGGCTCCTACGAGCAGTACTTC.

The rearrangement links TRBV19 to TRBJ1-5; D unresolved. The CDR3 length is 16 residues. Trimming took 5 bases from V and 0 from J, leaving 14 bases between them. CDR1 and CDR2 (germline): LNHDA, SQIVND (reference sequence). Here the CDR3 DNA reads TGTGCCAGTAGTGATGACGGCTATTATAGCAATCAGCCCCAGCATTTT. Amino acids: CASSDDGYYSNQPQHF.

The V and J genes are TRBV27 and TRBJ2-7, with D perhaps TRBD2 (6 bases). Trimming cost V 3 bases and J 0 bases, with 12 bases left between them. The CDR3 loop spans 15 amino acids. Germline V gives CDR1 MNHEY, CDR2 SMNVEV (reference sequence). The CDR3 region is CASSFDLATSYEQYF. As DNA, the CDR3 is TGTGCCAGCAGTTTCGATCTAGCGACCTCCTACGAGCAGTACTTC.

The count of this clone is one. Other DNA sequences in the sample encode the same CDR3. This chain connects TRBV18 to TRBJ2-1, with 7 nucleotides matching TRBD2. Germline V lookup: CDR1 KGHSH, CDR2 LQKENI. The CDR3 has 15 residues. The junction had 4 bases not matched to a gene; V was cut back by 3 bases and J by 2 bases. The CDR3 bases are TGTGCCAGCTCACCTTCGGGGGGTCCCTACAATGAGCAGTTCTTC. Translated: CASSPSGGPYNEQFF.

The gene calls are TRBV29-1 and TRBJ1-2; D is unresolved. CDR1 is SQVTM and CDR2 is ANQGSEA in the germline V gene. The ends were cut back, 7 bases at V and 1 base at J, with 22 bases in the middle. The CDR3 is 16 residues long. CDR3 coding DNA: TGCAGCGCCCCACCTAGACACCTGAATGGTAACTATGGCTACACCTTC. Translated: CSAPPRHLNGNYGYTF.

As for this clone: Different DNA sequences within this sample yield the same CDR3. CDR3: CASSSQGTEAFF. The CDR3 region has the DNA TGTGCCAGCAGCTCCCAGGGGACTGAAGCTTTCTTT. The chain carries TRBV7-2 and TRBJ1-1; TRBD1 might be the D (6 bases). Looked up from germline, CDR1 is SGHTA and CDR2 is FQGNSA. The CDR3 length is 12 residues. Trimming removed 4 bases from V and 5 bases from J, with 8 bases in between.

This clone appeared a few times. The chain recombines TRBV6-5 with TRBJ1-6; D not resolved. Trimming removed 3 bases from V and 11 bases from J, with 14 bases in between. Germline V gene data show CDR1 as MNHEY and CDR2 as SVGAGI. The CDR3 spans 14 residues. The CDR3 loop is CASSYVIGRPPLHF. In DNA form, the CDR3 reads TGTGCCAGCAGTTATGTTATTGGTCGACCACCCCTCCACTTT.

This clone has just one count. This chain links TRBV10-1 with TRBJ1-2; possibly TRBD1 for D (6 bases). The germline CDR1 and CDR2 sequences are WNHNN and SYGVQD (reference sequence). Trimming left V 10 bases short and J 6 bases short, with 18 bases between. CDR3 length equals 13 residues. CDR3 nucleotide sequence: TGCGCCACTTCCCGGACAGAGACGCATGGCTACACCTTC. Translation: CATSRTETHGYTF.

This clone came up once. The chain couples TRBV5-1 to TRBJ2-7, with D possibly TRBD2 on 6 matching bases. In germline, CDR1 is SGHRS, CDR2 YFSETQ. V dropped 2 bases and J dropped 3 bases, with 12 bases sitting between them. The CDR3 is made up of 14 amino acids. The CDR3 DNA reads as TGCGCCAGCAGCTTTAACGCGGGAAGCTACGAGCAGTACTTC. Translated: CASSFNAGSYEQYF.

The chain couples TRBV18 to TRBJ1-6; D is unresolved. The CDR3 spans 16 residues. The germline V and J ends were trimmed by 5 bases and 7 bases, with 18 bases remaining between them. Germline V gene sequence: CDR1 KGHSH, CDR2 LQKENI. The CDR3: CASSLKDMDSNSPLHF. The DNA of the CDR3 is TGTGCCAGCTCATTGAAGGATATGGATTCGAATTCACCCCTCCACTTT.

This rearrangement joins TRBV7-9 to TRBJ2-7; D not certain. The V end lost 1 base, the J end lost 6 bases, and 13 bases lay between the germline ends. The CDR3 extends over 14 amino acids. Germline values: CDR1 SEHNR, CDR2 FQNEAQ (reference sequence). The CDR3 sequence is CASSLVGRPPEQYF. The CDR3 DNA follows: TGTGCCAGCAGCTTAGTAGGCCGGCCTCCCGAGCAGTACTTC.

The chain recombines TRBV11-2 with TRBJ2-5; D is perhaps TRBD1 (5 bases). The CDR3 contains 15 residues. Germline CDR1 reads SGHAT; CDR2 reads FQNNGV. Between the trimmed V and J ends, which lost 1 base and 2 bases, there was a span of 11 bases. In nucleotides, the CDR3 is TGTGCCAGCAGCTTAGTCGGACACCCGCAAGAGACCCAGTACTTC. It is translated as CASSLVGHPQETQYF.